This entry concerns a single TCR beta chain. Its antigen is unidentified. The primer mix had 60 Vbeta and 13 Jbeta primers. Measured with immunoSEQ multiplex PCR; TCRdb has only the in-frame clones, and not every one. Here the sample spans hundreds of thousands of clones, over 70% being singletons. The sample belongs to a study of cytomegalovirus exposure and HLA in healthy donors. The CDR3 is made up of 14 amino acids. Germline-derived CDR1 and CDR2 are KGHSH and LQKENI. The trim removed 0 bases at V and 8 bases at J, leaving 6 bases unmatched. Findings of the study overall: Most TCR sequences showed up rarely, but some public TCRs showed up in many donors.

This receptor was identified in a boy under 10 years old in good health and CMV-seronegative. Sequenced: PBMCs. This sequence joins TRBV18 and TRBJ1-2; TRBD1 agrees at 7 bases. The CDR3 bases are TGTGCCAGCTCACCACCGGCAGGGGGAAGCGGCTACACCTTC. This sequence encodes CASSPPAGGSGYTF. The whole variable domain, filled in from reference TRBV18 and TRBJ1-2, reads NAGVMQNPRHLVRRRGQEARLRCSPMKGHSHVYWYRQLPEEGLKFMVYLQKENIIDESGMPKERFSAEFPKEGPSILRIQQVVRGDSAAYFCASSPPAGGSGYTFGSGTRLTVV.